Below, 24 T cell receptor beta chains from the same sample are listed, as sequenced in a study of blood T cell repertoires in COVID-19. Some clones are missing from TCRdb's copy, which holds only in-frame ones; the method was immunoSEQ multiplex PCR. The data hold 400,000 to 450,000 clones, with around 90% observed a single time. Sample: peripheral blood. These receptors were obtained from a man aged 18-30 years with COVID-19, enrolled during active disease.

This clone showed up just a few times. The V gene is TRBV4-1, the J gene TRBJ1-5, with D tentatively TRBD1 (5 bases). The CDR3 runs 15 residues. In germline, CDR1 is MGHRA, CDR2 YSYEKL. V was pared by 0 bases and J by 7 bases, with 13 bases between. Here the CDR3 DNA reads TGCGCCAGCAGCCAAGATTTGGCCAGGGCGCAGCCCCAGCATTTT. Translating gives CASSQDLARAQPQHF.

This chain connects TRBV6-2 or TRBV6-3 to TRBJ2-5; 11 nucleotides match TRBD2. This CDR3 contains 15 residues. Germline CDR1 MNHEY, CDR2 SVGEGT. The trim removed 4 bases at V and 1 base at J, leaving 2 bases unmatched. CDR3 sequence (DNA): TGTGCCAGCAGTTCGGGACTAGCGGCCCAAGAGACCCAGTACTTC. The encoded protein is CASSSGLAAQETQYF.

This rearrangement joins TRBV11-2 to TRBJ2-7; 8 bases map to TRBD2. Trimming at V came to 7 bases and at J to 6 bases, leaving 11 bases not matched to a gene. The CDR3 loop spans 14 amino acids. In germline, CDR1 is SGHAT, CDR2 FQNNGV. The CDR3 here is CASNLGGGPAEQYF. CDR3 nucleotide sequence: TGTGCCAGCAACCTAGGCGGGGGGCCCGCCGAGCAGTACTTC. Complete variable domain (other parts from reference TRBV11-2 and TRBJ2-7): EAGVAQSPRYKIIEKRQSVAFWCNPISGHATLYWYQQILGQGPKLLIQFQNNGVVDDSQLPKDRFSAERLKGVDSTLKIQPAKLEDSAVYLCASNLGGGPAEQYFGPGTRLTVT.

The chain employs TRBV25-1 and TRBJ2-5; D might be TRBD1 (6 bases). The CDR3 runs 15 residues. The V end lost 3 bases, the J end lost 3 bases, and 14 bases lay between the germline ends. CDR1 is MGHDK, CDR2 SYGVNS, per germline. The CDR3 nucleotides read TGTGCCAGCAGTGACCCAACAGGGACCAAAGAGACCCAGTACTTC. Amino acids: CASSDPTGTKETQYF.

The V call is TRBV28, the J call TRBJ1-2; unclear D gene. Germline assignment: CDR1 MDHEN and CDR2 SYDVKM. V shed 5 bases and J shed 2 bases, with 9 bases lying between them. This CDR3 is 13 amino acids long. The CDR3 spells CASSPQKNYGYTF. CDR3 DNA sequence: TGTGCCAGCAGTCCGCAGAAGAACTATGGCTACACCTTC.

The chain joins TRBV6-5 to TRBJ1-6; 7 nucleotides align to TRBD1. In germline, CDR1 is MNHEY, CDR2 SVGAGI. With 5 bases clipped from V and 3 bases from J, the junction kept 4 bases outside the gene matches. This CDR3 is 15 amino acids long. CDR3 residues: CASSISGGYNSPLHF. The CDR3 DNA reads TGTGCCAGCAGTATCTCAGGGGGCTATAATTCACCCCTCCACTTT.

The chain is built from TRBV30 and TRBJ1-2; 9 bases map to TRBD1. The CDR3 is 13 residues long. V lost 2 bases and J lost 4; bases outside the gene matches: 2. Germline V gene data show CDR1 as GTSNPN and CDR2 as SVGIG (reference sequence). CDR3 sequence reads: CAWSSGQGYGYTF. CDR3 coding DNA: TGTGCCTGGAGTTCGGGACAGGGCTATGGCTACACCTTC.

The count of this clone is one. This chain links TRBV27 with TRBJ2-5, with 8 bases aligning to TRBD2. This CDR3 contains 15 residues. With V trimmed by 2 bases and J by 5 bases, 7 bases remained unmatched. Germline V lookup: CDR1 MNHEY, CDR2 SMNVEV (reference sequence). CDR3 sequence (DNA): TGTGCCAGCAGTTTAACGGGGGGGCCTGGGGAGACCCAGTACTTC. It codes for CASSLTGGPGETQYF.

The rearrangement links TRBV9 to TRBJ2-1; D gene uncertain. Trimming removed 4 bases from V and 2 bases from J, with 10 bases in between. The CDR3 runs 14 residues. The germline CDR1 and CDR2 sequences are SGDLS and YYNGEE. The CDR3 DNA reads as TGTGCCAGCAGCCCAGAGGCTACCTACAATGAGCAGTTCTTC. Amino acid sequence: CASSPEATYNEQFF.

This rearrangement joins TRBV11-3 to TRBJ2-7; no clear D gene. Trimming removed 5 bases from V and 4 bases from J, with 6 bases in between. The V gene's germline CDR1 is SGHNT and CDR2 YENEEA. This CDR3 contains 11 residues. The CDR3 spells CASSQVYEQYF. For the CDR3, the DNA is TGTGCCAGCAGCCAGGTTTACGAGCAGTACTTC.

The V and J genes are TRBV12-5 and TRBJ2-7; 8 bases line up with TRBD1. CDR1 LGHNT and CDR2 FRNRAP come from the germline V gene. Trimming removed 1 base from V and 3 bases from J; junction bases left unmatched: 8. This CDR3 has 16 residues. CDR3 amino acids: CASGLARTGTLYEQYF. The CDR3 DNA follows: TGTGCTAGTGGTTTGGCCCGGACAGGGACCCTCTACGAGCAGTACTTC.

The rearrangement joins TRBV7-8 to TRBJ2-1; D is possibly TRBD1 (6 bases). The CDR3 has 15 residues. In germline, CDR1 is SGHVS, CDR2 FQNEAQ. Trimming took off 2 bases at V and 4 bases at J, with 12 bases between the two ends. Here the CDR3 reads CASSLSRGQYNEQFF. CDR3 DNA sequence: TGTGCCAGCAGCTTATCGCGAGGACAGTACAATGAGCAGTTCTTC.

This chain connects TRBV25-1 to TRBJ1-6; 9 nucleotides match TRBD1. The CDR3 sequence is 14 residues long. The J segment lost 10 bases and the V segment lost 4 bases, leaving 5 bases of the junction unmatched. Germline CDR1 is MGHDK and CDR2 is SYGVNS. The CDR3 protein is CASSVGQGSSPLHF. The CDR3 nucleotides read TGTGCCAGCAGTGTGGGACAGGGCTCGTCACCCCTCCACTTT.

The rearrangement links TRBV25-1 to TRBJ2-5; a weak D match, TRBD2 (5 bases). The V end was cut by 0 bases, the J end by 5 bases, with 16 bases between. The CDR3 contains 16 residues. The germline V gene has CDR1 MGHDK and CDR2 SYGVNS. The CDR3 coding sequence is TGTGCCAGCAGTGAATACGGAGGAGGTACCTGGGAGACCCAGTACTTC. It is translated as CASSEYGGGTWETQYF.

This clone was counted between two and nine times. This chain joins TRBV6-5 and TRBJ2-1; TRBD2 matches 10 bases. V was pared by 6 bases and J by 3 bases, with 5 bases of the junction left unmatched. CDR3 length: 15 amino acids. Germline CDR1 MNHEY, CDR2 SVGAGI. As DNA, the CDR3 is TGTGCCAGCAGCCGACTAGCGGGCTTCTACAATGAGCAGTTCTTC. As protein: CASSRLAGFYNEQFF.

CDR3 sequence (DNA): TGTGCCAGCAGTGAATCAGTGAACACCGGGGAGCTGTTTTTT. This encodes CASSESVNTGELFF. The rearrangement uses TRBV25-1 and TRBJ2-2; D call uncertain. The length of the CDR3 is 14 residues. The ends were cut back, 1 base at V and 1 base at J, with 4 bases in the middle. Looked up from germline, CDR1 is MGHDK and CDR2 is SYGVNS.

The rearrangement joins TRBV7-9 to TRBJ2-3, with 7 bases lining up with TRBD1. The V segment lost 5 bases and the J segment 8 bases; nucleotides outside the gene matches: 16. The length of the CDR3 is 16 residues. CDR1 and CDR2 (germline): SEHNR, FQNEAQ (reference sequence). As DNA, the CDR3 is TGTGCCAGCAGCCCAAGGTCAGGACAGGCGGTTGGTACGCAGTATTTT. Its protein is CASSPRSGQAVGTQYF. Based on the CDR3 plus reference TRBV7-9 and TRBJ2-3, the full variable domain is DTGVSQNPRHKITKRGQNVTFRCDPISEHNRLYWYRQTLGQGPEFLTYFQNEAQLEKSRLLSDRFSAERPKGSFSTLEIQRTEQGDSAMYLCASSPRSGQAVGTQYFGPGTRLTVL.

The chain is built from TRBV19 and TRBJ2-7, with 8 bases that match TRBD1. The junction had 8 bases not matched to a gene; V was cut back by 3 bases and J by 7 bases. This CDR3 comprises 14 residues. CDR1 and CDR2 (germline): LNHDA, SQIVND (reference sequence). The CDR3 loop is CASSMRTGLGEQYF. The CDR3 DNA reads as TGTGCCAGTAGTATGAGGACAGGGCTGGGGGAGCAGTACTTC.

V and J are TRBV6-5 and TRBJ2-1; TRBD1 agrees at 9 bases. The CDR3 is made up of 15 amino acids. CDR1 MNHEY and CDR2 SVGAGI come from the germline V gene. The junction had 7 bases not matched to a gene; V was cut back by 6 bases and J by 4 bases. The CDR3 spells CASSQDRGRYNEQFF. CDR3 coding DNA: TGTGCCAGCAGCCAAGACAGGGGGAGATACAATGAGCAGTTCTTC.

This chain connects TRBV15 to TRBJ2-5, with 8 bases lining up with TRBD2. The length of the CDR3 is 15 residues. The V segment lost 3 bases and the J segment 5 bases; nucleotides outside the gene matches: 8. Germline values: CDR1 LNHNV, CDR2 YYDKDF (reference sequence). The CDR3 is CATSREGLEGETQYF. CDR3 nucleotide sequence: TGTGCCACCAGCAGGGAGGGACTAGAGGGGGAGACCCAGTACTTC.

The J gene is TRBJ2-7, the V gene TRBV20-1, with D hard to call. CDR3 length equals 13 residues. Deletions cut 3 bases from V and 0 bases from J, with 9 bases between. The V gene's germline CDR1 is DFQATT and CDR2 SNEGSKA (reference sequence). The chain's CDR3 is CSASTVSSYEQYF. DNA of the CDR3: TGCAGTGCTAGTACGGTAAGCTCCTACGAGCAGTACTTC.

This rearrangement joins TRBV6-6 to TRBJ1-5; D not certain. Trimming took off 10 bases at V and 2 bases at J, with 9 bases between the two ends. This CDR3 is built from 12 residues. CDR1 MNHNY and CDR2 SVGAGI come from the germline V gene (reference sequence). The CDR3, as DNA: TGTGCCACGGGTAAGGGCAATCAGCCCCAGCATTTT. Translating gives CATGKGNQPQHF.

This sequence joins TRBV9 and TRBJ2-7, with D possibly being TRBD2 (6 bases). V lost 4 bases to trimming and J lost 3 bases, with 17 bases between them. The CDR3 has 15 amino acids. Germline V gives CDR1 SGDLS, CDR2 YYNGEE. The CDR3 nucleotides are TGTGCCAGCAGCCCGGGCGGAGGGACCCTCTACGAGCAGTACTTC. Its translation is CASSPGGGTLYEQYF.

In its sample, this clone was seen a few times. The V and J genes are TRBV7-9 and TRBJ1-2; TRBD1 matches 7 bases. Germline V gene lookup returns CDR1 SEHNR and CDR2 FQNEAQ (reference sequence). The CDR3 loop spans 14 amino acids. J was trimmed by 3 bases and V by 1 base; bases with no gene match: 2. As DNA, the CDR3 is TGTGCCAGCAGCTTAGAGACAGGGTACTATGGCTACACCTTC. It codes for CASSLETGYYGYTF.